Below are 8 T cell receptor beta chains sequenced from a single sample in a study of cytomegalovirus exposure and HLA in healthy donors. PCR involved 60 Vbeta and 13 Jbeta primers. Assay used: immunoSEQ multiplex PCR; TCRdb lists only in-frame clones, some missing. The table lists about 130,000 clones, 70% to 85% of them singletons. The sample comprised PBMCs. The receptors derive from a man aged 40-50 years in good health and CMV-seropositive.

The chain combines TRBV6-1 with TRBJ1-2; D uncertain. Deletions cut 4 bases from V and 5 bases from J, with 5 bases between. The CDR3 contains 11 residues. Per the germline V gene, CDR1 is MNHNS and CDR2 is SASEGT. In DNA form, the CDR3 reads TGTGCCAGCAGTGGCGGGTATGGCTACACCTTC. It encodes CASSGGYGYTF.

This clone was seen a handful of times. The chain joins TRBV5-1 to TRBJ2-2, with D hard to call. The CDR3 consists of 12 residues. Trimming stripped 3 bases from V and 3 bases from J, with 3 bases between. The germline V gene encodes CDR1 SGHRS and CDR2 YFSETQ. CDR3 bases: TGCGCCAGCAGCTCCGACACCGGGGAGCTGTTTTTT. This encodes CASSSDTGELFF.

This sequence joins TRBV5-1 and TRBJ1-2; 9 bases are shared with TRBD1. J gave up 4 bases and V 3 bases, and 4 bases lay outside the gene matches. Germline V gene data show CDR1 as SGHRS and CDR2 as YFSETQ. This CDR3 spans 14 amino acids. This CDR3 reads CASSSQGAGYGYTF. The CDR3, as DNA: TGCGCCAGCAGCTCACAGGGGGCGGGCTATGGCTACACCTTC.

V gene TRBV25-1 combines with J gene TRBJ2-1, with 7 positions matching TRBD2. CDR3 length: 14 amino acids. V shed 2 bases, J shed 3 bases, and the junction held 1 base outside the gene matches. Germline assignment: CDR1 MGHDK and CDR2 SYGVNS. CDR3: CASSEAGVYNEQFF. The CDR3 DNA follows: TGTGCCAGCAGTGAAGCGGGAGTCTACAATGAGCAGTTCTTC.

The gene calls are TRBV10-2 and TRBJ2-1; D might be TRBD2 (6 bases). The CDR3 length is 14 residues. The germline V gene encodes CDR1 WSHSY and CDR2 SAAADI. V lost 8 bases and J lost 0, with 11 bases in between. The chain's CDR3 is CASGGSGSYNEQFF. The CDR3, as DNA: TGCGCCAGCGGGGGGAGCGGCTCCTACAATGAGCAGTTCTTC.

This rearrangement joins TRBV10-2 to TRBJ1-1; 7 bases align to TRBD1. Unmatched junction bases numbered 7, after V lost 6 bases and J lost 3 bases. Germline-derived CDR1 and CDR2 are WSHSY and SAAADI. This CDR3 region has 14 residues. CDR3 in DNA: TGCGCCAGCAGGCTAGACAGGGACGACACTGAAGCTTTCTTT. Translated, it gives CASRLDRDDTEAFF.

The rearrangement links TRBV4-1 to TRBJ2-1, with a possible D match to TRBD2 (6 bases). V lost 3 bases to trimming and J lost 2 bases, with 11 bases between them. This CDR3 region has 15 residues. The V gene's germline CDR1 is MGHRA and CDR2 YSYEKL. CDR3 protein: CASSQPSAAYNEQFF. The CDR3 region has the DNA TGCGCCAGCAGCCAGCCTAGCGCGGCCTACAATGAGCAGTTCTTC.

V is TRBV6-1 and J is TRBJ2-2, with a tentative D call TRBD1 (6 bases). The CDR3 extends over 14 amino acids. Trimming took off 7 bases at V and 6 bases at J, with 15 bases between the two ends. Germline values: CDR1 MNHNS, CDR2 SASEGT. The CDR3 DNA reads as TGTGCCAGCATACGTCTTCAGGGGTCCGGGGAGCTGTTTTTT. Translation gives CASIRLQGSGELFF.